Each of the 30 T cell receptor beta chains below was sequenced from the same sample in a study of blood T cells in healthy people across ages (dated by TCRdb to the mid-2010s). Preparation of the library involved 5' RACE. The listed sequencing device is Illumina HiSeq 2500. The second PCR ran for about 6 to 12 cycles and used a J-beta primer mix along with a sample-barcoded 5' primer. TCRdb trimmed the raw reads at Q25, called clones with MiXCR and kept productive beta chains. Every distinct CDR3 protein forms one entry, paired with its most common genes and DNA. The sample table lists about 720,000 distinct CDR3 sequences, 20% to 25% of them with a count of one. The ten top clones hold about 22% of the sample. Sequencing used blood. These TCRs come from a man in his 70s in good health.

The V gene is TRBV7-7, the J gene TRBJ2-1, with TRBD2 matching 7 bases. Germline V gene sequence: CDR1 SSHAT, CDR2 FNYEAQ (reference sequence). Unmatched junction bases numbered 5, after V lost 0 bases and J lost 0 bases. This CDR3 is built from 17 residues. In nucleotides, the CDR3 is TGTGCCAGCAGCTTAGCGCTCGGCGGGGGCTCCTACAATGAGCAGTTCTTC. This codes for CASSLALGGGSYNEQFF. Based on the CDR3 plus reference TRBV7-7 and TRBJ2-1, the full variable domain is GAGVSQSPRYKVTKRGQDVTLRCDPISSHATLYWYQQALGQGPEFLTYFNYEAQPDKSGLPSDRFSAERPEGSISTLTIQRTEQRDSAMYRCASSLALGGGSYNEQFFGPGTRLTVL.

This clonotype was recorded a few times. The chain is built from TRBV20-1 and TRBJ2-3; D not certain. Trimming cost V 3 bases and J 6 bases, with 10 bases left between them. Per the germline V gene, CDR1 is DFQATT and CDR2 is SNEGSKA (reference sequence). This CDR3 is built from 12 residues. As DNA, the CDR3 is TGCAGTGCTAGTTTCAATGATGATACGCAGTATTTT. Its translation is CSASFNDDTQYF.

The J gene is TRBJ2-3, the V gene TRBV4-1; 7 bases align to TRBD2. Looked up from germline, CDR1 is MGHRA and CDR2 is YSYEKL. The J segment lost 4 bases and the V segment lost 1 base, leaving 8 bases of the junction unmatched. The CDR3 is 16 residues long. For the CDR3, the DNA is TGCGCCAGCAGCCAAGGGCGGGAGTATGTCGCAGATACGCAGTATTTT. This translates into CASSQGREYVADTQYF.

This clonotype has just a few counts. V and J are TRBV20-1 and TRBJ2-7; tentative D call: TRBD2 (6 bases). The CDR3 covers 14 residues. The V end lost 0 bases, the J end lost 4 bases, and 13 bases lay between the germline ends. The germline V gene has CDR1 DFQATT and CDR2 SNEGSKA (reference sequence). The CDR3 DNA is TGCAGTGCTAGAGATCGAGCGGGTGGGTACGAGCAGTACTTC. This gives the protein CSARDRAGGYEQYF.

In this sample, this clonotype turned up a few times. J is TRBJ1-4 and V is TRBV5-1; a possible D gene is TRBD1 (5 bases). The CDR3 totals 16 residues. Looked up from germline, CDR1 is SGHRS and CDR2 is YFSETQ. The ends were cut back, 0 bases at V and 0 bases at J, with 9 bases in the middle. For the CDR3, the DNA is TGCGCCAGCAGCTTGGGCAGGGTCGCAACTAATGAAAAACTGTTTTTT. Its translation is CASSLGRVATNEKLFF.

CDR3 loop: CASLTPWDINEQFF. CDR3 coding DNA: TGTGCCAGCCTGACACCGTGGGATATCAATGAGCAGTTCTTC. The chain combines TRBV18 with TRBJ2-1; D remains ambiguous. The CDR3 has 14 residues. Germline V gene data show CDR1 as KGHSH and CDR2 as LQKENI. Trimming took 8 bases from V and 6 from J, leaving 17 bases between them.

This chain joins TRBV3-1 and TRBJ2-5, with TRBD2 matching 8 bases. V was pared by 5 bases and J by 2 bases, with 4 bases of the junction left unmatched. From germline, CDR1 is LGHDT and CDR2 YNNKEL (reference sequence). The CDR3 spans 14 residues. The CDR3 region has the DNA TGTGCCAGCAGCAGACGGGGGGGGCAAGAGACCCAGTACTTC. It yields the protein CASSRRGGQETQYF.

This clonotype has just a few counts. CDR3 sequence reads: CASSVEGTRYNEQFF. The CDR3 nucleotides are TGTGCCAGCAGCGTAGAGGGGACTAGATACAATGAGCAGTTCTTC. The J gene is TRBJ2-1, the V gene TRBV9; 8 positions match TRBD2. Trimming cost V 0 bases and J 4 bases; bases outside gene matches: 3. Per the germline V gene, CDR1 is SGDLS and CDR2 is YYNGEE. CDR3 length: 15 residues.

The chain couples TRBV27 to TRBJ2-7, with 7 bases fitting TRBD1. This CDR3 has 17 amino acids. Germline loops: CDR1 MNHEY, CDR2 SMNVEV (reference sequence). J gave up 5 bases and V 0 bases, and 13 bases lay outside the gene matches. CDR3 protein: CASSLSGVLTGNHEQYF. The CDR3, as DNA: TGTGCCAGCAGTTTATCCGGCGTCTTGACAGGGAACCACGAGCAGTACTTC.

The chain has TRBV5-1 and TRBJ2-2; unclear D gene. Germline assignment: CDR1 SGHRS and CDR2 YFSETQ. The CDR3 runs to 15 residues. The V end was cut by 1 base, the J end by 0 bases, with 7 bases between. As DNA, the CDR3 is TGCGCCAGCAGCTTGTCGACCGCGAACACCGGGGAGCTGTTTTTT. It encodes CASSLSTANTGELFF.

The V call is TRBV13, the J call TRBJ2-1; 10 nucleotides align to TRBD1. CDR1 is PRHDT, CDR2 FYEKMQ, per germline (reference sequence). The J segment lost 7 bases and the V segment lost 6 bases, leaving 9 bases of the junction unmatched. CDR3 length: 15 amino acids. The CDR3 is CASRKSGTGENEQFF. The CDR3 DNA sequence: TGTGCCAGCAGGAAGTCCGGGACAGGGGAAAATGAGCAGTTCTTC.

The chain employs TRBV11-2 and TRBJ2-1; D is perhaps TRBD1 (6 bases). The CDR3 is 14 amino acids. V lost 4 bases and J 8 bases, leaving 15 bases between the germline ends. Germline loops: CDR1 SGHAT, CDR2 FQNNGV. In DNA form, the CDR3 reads TGTGCCAGCAGCTCGGGACACCTAGGGGATGAGCAGTTCTTC. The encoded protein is CASSSGHLGDEQFF.

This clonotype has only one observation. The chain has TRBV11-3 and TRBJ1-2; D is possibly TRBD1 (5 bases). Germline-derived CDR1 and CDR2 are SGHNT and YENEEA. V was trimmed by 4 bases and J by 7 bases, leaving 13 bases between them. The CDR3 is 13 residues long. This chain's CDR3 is CASSSGPRIGYTF. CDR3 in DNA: TGTGCCAGCAGCTCGGGACCGCGGATTGGCTACACCTTC.

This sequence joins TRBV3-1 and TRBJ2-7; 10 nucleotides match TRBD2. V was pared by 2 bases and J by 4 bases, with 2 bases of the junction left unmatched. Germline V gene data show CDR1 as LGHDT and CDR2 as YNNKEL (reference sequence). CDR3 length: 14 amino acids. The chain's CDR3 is CASSQTLAGYEQYF. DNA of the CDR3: TGTGCCAGCAGCCAAACACTAGCGGGGTACGAGCAGTACTTC.

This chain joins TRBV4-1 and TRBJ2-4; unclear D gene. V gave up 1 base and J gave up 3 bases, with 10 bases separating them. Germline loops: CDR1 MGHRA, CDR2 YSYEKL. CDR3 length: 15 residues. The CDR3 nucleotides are TGCGCCAGCAGCCAAGGGAGTCTCGGCAAAAACATTCAGTACTTC. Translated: CASSQGSLGKNIQYF.

The CDR3 is CASSLWDRATEAFF. In nucleotides, the CDR3 is TGTGCCAGCAGCTTATGGGACAGGGCCACTGAAGCTTTCTTT. The chain combines TRBV7-2 with TRBJ1-1, with 9 bases fitting TRBD1. V trimming: 2 bases; J trimming: 4 bases; junction bases outside the gene matches: 2. The CDR3 contains 14 residues. Germline lookup yields CDR1 SGHTA and CDR2 FQGNSA.

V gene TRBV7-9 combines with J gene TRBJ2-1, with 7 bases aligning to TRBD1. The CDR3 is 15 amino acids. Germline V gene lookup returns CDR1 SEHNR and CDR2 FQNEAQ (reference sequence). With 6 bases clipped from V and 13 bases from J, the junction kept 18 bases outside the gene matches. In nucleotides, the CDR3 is TGTGCCAGCAGTCCAAACAGGGGTACTGGCGAGACCCAGTTCTTC. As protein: CASSPNRGTGETQFF.

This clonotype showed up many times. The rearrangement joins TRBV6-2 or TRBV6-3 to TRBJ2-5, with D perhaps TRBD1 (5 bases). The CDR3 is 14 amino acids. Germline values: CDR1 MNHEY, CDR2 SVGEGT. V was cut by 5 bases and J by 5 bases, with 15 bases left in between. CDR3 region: CASSPTEAWETQYF. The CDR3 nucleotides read TGTGCCAGCAGTCCGACAGAGGCGTGGGAGACCCAGTACTTC.

The CDR3 loop reads CSARDNANYGYTF. CDR3 sequence (DNA): TGCAGTGCTAGGGACAATGCTAACTATGGCTACACCTTC. The rearrangement links TRBV20-1 to TRBJ1-2; a weak D match, TRBD1 (5 bases). This CDR3 has 13 amino acids. V lost 3 bases, J lost 0 bases, and 8 bases lay in between. CDR1 DFQATT and CDR2 SNEGSKA come from the germline V gene (reference sequence).

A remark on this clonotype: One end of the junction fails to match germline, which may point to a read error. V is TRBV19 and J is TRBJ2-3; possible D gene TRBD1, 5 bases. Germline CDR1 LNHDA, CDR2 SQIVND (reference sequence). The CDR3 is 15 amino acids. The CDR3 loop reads CASSLTVFRTDTQYF. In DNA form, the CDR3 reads TGTGCTAGTAGCCTGACAGTATTTCGCACAGATACGCAGTATTTT.

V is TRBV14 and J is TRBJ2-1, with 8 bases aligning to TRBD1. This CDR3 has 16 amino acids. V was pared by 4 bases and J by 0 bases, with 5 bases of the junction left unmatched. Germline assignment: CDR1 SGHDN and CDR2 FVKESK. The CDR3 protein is CASSPRTGSSYNEQFF. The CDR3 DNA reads TGTGCCAGCAGCCCTCGGACAGGGAGCTCCTACAATGAGCAGTTCTTC. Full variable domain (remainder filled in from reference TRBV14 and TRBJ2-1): EAGVTQFPSHSVIEKGQTVTLRCDPISGHDNLYWYRRVMGKEIKFLLHFVKESKQDESGMPNNRFLAERTGGTYSTLKVQPAELEDSGVYFCASSPRTGSSYNEQFFGPGTRLTVL.

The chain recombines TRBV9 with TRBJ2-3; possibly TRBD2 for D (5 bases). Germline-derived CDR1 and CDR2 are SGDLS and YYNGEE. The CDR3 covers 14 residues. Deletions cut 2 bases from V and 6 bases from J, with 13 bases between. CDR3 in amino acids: CASSVSRVKDTQYF. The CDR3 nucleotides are TGTGCCAGCAGCGTCTCGAGGGTTAAGGATACGCAGTATTTT.

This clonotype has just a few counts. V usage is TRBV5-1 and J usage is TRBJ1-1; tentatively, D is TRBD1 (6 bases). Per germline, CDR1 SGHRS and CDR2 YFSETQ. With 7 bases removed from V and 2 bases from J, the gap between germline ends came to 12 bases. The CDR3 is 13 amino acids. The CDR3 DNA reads TGCGCCAGCGGTCCAGGGGATAACACTGAAGCTTTCTTT. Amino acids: CASGPGDNTEAFF.

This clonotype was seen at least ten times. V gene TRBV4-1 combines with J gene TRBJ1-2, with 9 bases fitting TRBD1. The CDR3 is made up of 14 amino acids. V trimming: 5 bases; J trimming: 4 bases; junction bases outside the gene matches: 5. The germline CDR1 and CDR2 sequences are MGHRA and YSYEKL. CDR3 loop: CASSYGQGSYGYTF. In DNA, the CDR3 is TGCGCCAGCAGCTACGGACAGGGGAGCTATGGCTACACCTTC.

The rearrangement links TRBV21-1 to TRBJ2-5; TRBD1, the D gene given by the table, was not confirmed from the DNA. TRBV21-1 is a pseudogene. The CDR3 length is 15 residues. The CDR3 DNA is TGTGCCAGCAGACAGCGGGGGGGCTTCCAAGAGACCCAGTACTTC. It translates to CASRQRGGFQETQYF.

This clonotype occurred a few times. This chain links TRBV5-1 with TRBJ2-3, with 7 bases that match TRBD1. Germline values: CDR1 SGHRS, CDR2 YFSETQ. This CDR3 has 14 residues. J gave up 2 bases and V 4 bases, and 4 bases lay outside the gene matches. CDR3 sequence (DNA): TGCGCCAGCAGCCAGGGACAGCACACAGATACGCAGTATTTT. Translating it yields CASSQGQHTDTQYF.

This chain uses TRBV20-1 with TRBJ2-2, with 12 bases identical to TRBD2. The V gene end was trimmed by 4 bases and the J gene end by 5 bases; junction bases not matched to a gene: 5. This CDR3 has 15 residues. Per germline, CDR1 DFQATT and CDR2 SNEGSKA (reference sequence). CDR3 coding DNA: TGCAGTGCTACAACTAGCGGGGGGTGGACCGGGGAGCTGTTTTTT. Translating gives CSATTSGGWTGELFF.

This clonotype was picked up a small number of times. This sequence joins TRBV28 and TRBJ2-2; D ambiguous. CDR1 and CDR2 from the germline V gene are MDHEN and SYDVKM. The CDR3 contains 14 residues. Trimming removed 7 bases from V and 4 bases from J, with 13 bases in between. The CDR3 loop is CASITAPATGELFF. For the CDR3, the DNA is TGTGCCAGCATTACGGCCCCCGCCACCGGGGAGCTGTTTTTT.

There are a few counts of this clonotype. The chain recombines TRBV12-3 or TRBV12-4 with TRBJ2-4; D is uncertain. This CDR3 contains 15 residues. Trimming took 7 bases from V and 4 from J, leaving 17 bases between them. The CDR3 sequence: CASTNGLLGKNIQYF. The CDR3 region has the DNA TGTGCCAGCACCAATGGCCTTCTGGGGAAAAACATTCAGTACTTC.

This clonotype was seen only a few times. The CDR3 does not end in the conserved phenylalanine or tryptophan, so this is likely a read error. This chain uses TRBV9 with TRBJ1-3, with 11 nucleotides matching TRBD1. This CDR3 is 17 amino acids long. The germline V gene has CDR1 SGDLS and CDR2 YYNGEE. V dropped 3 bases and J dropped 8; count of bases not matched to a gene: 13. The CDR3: CASSAVPPGQGVYTIYL. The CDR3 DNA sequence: TGTGCCAGCAGCGCCGTCCCTCCGGGACAGGGGGTTTACACCATATATCTT.